This TCR beta chain was obtained from a study of blood T cell repertoires in COVID-19. Study-level background: PBMCs, B-cell-depleted T cells, or T cells were the source of the cDNA or gDNA that made up the material.

Original data processing: Estimation of nucleated cell counts was performed using reference gene primer amplification. TCRdb keeps only in-frame clones here, not all; method: immunoSEQ multiplex PCR. The D gene and trimming were derived from the DNA, and the V and J assignments and clone size from that table. The repertoire holds roughly 120,000 clones, with approximately 87% as singletons. From germline, CDR1 is MNHNS and CDR2 SASEGT. The CDR3 contains 16 residues. V was clipped by 1 base and J by 0 bases; unmatched bases: 3. The genes are TRBV6-1 and TRBJ2-3; TRBD2 matches at 8 bases. Sequencing was carried out using peripheral blood. This receptor was identified in a man aged 25-45 years with acute or convalescent COVID-19. The CDR3 is CASSEVGGGSTDTQYF. CDR3 DNA: TGTGCCAGCAGTGAAGTGGGCGGGGGGAGCACAGATACGCAGTATTTT.